This paragraph reports one TCR beta chain. What it binds is not known. The entry originates in a study of OX40 agonist ivuxolimab in advanced cancers. Study findings and constraints: The investigators did not determine what antigen specificity the expanded peripheral T cells had. A proportion of nonresponders additionally exhibited low normalized T-cell clonal expansion.

Profiled with immunoSEQ multiplex PCR; TCRdb holds only in-frame clones, not every one. The sample carries about 23,000 clones, approximately 80% recorded once. The CDR3 is 12 residues long. V was shortened by 8 bases and J by 5 bases, with 12 bases between the two germline ends. Germline CDR1 MDHEN, CDR2 SYDVKM. The V and J genes are TRBV28 and TRBJ1-1, with D maybe TRBD1 (6 bases). The sequence derives from an adult with an advanced solid tumor such as melanoma, head and neck, liver or kidney cancer. The sample was CD4+ or CD8+ T cells sorted from blood, taken in a trial of the OX40 agonist ivuxolimab. CDR3 loop: CASLQGGTEAFF. CDR3 coding DNA: TGTGCCAGCCTACAGGGTGGGACTGAAGCTTTCTTT. The full variable domain, rest sourced from reference TRBV28 and TRBJ1-1, is DVKVTQSSRYLVKRTGEKVFLECVQDMDHENMFWYRQDPGLGLRLIYFSYDVKMKEKGDIPEGYSVSREKKERFSLILESASTNQTSMYLCASLQGGTEAFFGQGTRLTVV.